This T cell receptor beta chain appears in the sequencing data of a study of CD8+CD57+ T cells in acquired aplastic anemia. There are 14 residues in the CDR3. With 7 bases clipped from V and 1 base from J, the junction kept 5 bases outside the gene matches. Germline V gene data show CDR1 as SNHLY and CDR2 as FYNNEI. Patients sequenced had flow cytometry evidence of CD8+CD57+ cell expansion. TCR beta VDJ and CDR3 profiles were obtained from a genomic DNA template. MiXCR was run by TCRdb on the reads, yielding one entry per CDR3 protein. This table holds roughly 280,000 distinct CDR3 sequences, roughly 53% found once.

The TCR originated in a human donor with aplastic anemia. Sequencing was performed on sorted CD4+, CD8+, or CD8+CD57+ T cells (not recorded which) from PBMCs. J is TRBJ1-1 and V is TRBV2; 8 nucleotides agree with TRBD1. CDR3 loop: CASTSGQGNTEAFF. CDR3 DNA: TGTGCCAGCACCAGCGGACAGGGGAACACTGAAGCTTTCTTT. Supplemented by reference TRBV2 and TRBJ1-1, the full variable domain reads EPEVTQTPSHQVTQMGQEVILRCVPISNHLYFYWYRQILGQKVEFLVSFYNNEISEKSEIFDDQFSVERPDGSNFTLKIRSTKLEDSAMYFCASTSGQGNTEAFFGQGTRLTVV.